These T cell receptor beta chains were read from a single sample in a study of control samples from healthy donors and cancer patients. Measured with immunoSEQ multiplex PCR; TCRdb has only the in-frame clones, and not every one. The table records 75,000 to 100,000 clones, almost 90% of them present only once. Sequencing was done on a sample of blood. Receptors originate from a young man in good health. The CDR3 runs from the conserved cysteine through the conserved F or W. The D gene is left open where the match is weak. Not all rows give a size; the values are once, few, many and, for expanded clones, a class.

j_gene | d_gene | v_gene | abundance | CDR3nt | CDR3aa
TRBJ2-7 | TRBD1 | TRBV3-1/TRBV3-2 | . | TGTGCCAGCAGCTCAGGGGGCAGCTACGAGCAGTACTTC | CASSSGGSYEQYF
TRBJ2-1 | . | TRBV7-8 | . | TGTGCCAGCAGCTTAGCTGAGGTCTACAATGAGCAGTTCTTC | CASSLAEVYNEQFF
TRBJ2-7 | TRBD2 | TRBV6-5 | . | TGTGCCAGCAACTCCGTAGCGGGGCAGAACGAGCAGTACTTC | CASNSVAGQNEQYF
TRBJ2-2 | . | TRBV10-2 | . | TGCGCCAGCAGTGATCCCCCCGGGGAGCTGTTTTTT | CASSDPPGELFF
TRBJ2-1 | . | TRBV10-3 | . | TGTGCCATCAGTGAGGGCCCCAAGAATGAGCAGTTCTTC | CAISEGPKNEQFF
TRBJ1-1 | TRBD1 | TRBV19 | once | TGTGCCAGTACCGAGGAGGGGGCTCGGTGGGACACTGAAGCTTTCTTT | CASTEEGARWDTEAFF
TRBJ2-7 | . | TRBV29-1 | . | TGCAGCGTCGAAAGGCAGGAACCCTACGAGCAGTACTTC | CSVERQEPYEQYF
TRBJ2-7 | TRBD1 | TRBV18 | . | TGTGCCAGCTCACCACCCACAGGGGGTATCGAGCAGTACTTC | CASSPPTGGIEQYF
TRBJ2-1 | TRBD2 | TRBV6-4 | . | TGTGCCAGCAGTGAATTTGCGGGAGTCCTCTCAAATGAGCAGTTCTTC | CASSEFAGVLSNEQFF
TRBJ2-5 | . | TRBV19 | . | TGTGCCAGTAGTGGACCCTTACGGGAGACCCAGTACTTC | CASSGPLRETQYF
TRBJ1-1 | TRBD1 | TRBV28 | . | TGTGCCAGCGCTTCACCAGGGGGAATCACTGAAGCTTTCTTT | CASASPGGITEAFF
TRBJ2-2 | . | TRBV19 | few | TGTGCCAGTAGTATAGGTCTTCTACAGAACACCGGGGAGCTGTTTTTT | CASSIGLLQNTGELFF
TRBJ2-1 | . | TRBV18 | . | TGTGCCAGCTCACCGAGGGGCCACTCGGTTGAGCAGTTCTTC | CASSPRGHSVEQFF
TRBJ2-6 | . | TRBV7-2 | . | TGTGCCAGCACCCACCCCGGCGGACGATCCTCTGGGGCCAACGTCCTGACTTTC | CASTHPGGRSSGANVLTF
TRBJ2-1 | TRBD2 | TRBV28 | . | TGTGCCAGCAGCTCCCCAGGGACTACCGCCCGTGAGCAGTTCTTC | CASSSPGTTAREQFF
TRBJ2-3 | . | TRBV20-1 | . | TGCAGTGCTAGTCCGGAGCTGACAGATACGCAGTATTTT | CSASPELTDTQYF
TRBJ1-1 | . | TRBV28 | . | TGTGCCAGCAGGTACCAAGTGAACACTGAAGCTTTCTTT | CASRYQVNTEAFF
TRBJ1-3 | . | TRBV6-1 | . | TGTGCCAGCAGTGGAGCAGTCAGCTCTGGAAACACCATATATTTT | CASSGAVSSGNTIYF
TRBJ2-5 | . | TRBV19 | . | TGTGCCAGTAGTGTAGGAAGGGGGCAAGAGACCCAGTACTTC | CASSVGRGQETQYF
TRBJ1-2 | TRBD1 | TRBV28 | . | TGTGCCAGCAGTTTTAACAGGGGCTATGGCTACACCTTC | CASSFNRGYGYTF
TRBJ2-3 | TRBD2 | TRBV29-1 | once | TGCAGCGTTGACAGCGGGAGAGGTTCAGATACGCAGTATTTT | CSVDSGRGSDTQYF
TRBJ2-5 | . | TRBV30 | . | TGTGCCTGGGAGGAGAAATCCTACTCGCAAGAGACCCAGTACTTC | CAWEEKSYSQETQYF
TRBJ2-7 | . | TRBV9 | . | TGTGCCAGCAGCTCCCAGGGGGGGAACTACGAGCAGTACTTC | CASSSQGGNYEQYF
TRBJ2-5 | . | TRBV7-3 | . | TGTGCCAGCAGCTTAAGACGGGGAGGCGAGACCCAGTACTTC | CASSLRRGGETQYF
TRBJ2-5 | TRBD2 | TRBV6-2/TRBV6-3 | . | TGTGCCAGCAGTTACCCAGCGGGAGCTGTCCAAGAGACCCAGTACTTC | CASSYPAGAVQETQYF
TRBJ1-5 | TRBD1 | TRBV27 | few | TGTGCCAGCAGTCGTACAGGGGGAACTCGTCAGCCCCAGCATTTT | CASSRTGGTRQPQHF
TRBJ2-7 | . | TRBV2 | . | TGTGCCACCCGACGCTCCCTCTCCTCCTACGAGCAGTACTTC | CATRRSLSSYEQYF
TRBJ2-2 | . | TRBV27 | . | TGTGCCAGCAGTTTGGGCTCTAACACCGGGGAGCTGTTTTTT | CASSLGSNTGELFF
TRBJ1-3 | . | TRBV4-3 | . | TGCGCCAGCAGCCATTCACCTGGAAACACCATATATTTT | CASSHSPGNTIYF
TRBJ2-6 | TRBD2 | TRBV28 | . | TGTGCCAGCAGTTCCCCTAGCGGGGGGGCTGGGGCCAACGTCCTGACTTTC | CASSSPSGGAGANVLTF
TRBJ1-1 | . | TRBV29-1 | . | TGCAGCGTGGAGCGACTCGCCCGAATGAACACTGAAGCTTTCTTT | CSVERLARMNTEAFF
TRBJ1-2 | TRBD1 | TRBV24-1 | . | TGTGCCACCAGCGTGGGACAGAACTATGGCTACACCTTC | CATSVGQNYGYTF
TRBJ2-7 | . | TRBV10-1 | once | TGCGCCAGCAGTTTTTTTCTTGCGGAGAGCTACGAGCAGTACTTC | CASSFFLAESYEQYF
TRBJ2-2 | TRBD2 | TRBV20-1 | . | TGCAGTGCTAGTTGGGTAGCGGGTAACACCGGGGAGCTGTTTTTT | CSASWVAGNTGELFF
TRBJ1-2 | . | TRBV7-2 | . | TGTGCCAGCAGCTTAGCGAAAGGAAACTATGGCTACACCTTC | CASSLAKGNYGYTF
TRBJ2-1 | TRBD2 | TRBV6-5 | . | TGTGCCAGCAGCGGGGGAGGGGAGGGCTACAATGAGCAGTTCTTC | CASSGGGEGYNEQFF
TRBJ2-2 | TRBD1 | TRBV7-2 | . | TGTGCCAGCAGCGCGCAAGGACAGGCGAACACCGGGGAGCTGTTTTTT | CASSAQGQANTGELFF
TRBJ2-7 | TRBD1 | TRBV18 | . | TGTGCCAGCTCACCAAGGGACAGGACATACGAGCAGTACTTC | CASSPRDRTYEQYF
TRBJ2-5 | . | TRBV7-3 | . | TGTGCCAGTCTGAAACGGGGGTGGCGAGAGACCCAGTACTTC | CASLKRGWRETQYF
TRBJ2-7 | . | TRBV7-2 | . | TGTGCCAGCGCCACCCAGGATTCCTGGTACGAGCAGTACTTC | CASATQDSWYEQYF
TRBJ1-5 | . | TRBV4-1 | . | TGCGCCAGCAGCCAAGATGTGGGAGATCAGCCCCAGCATTTT | CASSQDVGDQPQHF
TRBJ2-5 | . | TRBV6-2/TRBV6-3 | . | TGTGCCAGCAGTTACTCTGAGACCCAGTACTTC | CASSYSETQYF
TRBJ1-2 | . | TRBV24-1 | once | TGTGCCACCAGTGATTCACAGGGCGAAAACTATGGCTACACCTTC | CATSDSQGENYGYTF
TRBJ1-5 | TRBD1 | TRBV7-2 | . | TGTGCCAGCAGCCAACACAAACCGGGACAGGGCAATCAGCCCCAGCATTTT | CASSQHKPGQGNQPQHF
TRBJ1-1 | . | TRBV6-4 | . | TGTGCCAGCAGAGGGGGGGGTTCTGGGATGGACACTGAAGCTTTCTTT | CASRGGGSGMDTEAFF
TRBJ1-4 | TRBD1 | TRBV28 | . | TGTGCCAGCAGTTTATTCTTCCTCGGAGACAGGGGGAACTCTAATGAAAAACTGTTTTTT | CASSLFFLGDRGNSNEKLFF
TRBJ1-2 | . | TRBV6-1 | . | TGTGCCAGCAGTGATCAGGGCCTTTGGAGCTATGGCTACACCTTC | CASSDQGLWSYGYTF
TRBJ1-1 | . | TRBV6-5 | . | TGTGCCAGCAGTTACTCAGGTACAAACACTGAAGCTTTCTTT | CASSYSGTNTEAFF
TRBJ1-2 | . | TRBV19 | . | TGTGCCAGTAGTATCTTATCCTATGGCTACACCTTC | CASSILSYGYTF
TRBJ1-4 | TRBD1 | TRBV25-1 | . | TGTGCCAGCAGTCAGACGGCAGGGGGTGGGAAACTGTTTTTT | CASSQTAGGGKLFF
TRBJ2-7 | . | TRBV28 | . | TGTGCCAGCTTACACGGGGATACCTACGAGCAGTACTTC | CASLHGDTYEQYF